Listed here is a single T cell receptor beta chain. CDR1 is LNHNV, CDR2 YYDKDF, per germline (reference sequence). CDR3 length: 14 amino acids. V was clipped by 5 bases and J by 8 bases; unmatched bases: 6. This sample is part of a study of OX40 agonist ivuxolimab in advanced cancers. Generated by immunoSEQ multiplex PCR, the TCRdb table keeps only in-frame clones and is missing some. The sample lists about 44,000 clones; 90% to 95% were seen once. The study sampled blood at baseline, cycle 4 day 1, and cycle 7 day 1. The TCR was taken from an adult with an advanced solid tumor such as melanoma, head and neck, liver or kidney cancer. The source material was CD4+ or CD8+ T cells sorted from blood, sampled in a trial of the OX40 agonist ivuxolimab. The chain carries TRBV15 and TRBJ1-4, with TRBD1 identical over 9 bases. CDR3 nucleotides: TGTGCCACCAGCCCTGGGACAGGGAAGGAAAAACTGTTTTTT. This codes for CATSPGTGKEKLFF.